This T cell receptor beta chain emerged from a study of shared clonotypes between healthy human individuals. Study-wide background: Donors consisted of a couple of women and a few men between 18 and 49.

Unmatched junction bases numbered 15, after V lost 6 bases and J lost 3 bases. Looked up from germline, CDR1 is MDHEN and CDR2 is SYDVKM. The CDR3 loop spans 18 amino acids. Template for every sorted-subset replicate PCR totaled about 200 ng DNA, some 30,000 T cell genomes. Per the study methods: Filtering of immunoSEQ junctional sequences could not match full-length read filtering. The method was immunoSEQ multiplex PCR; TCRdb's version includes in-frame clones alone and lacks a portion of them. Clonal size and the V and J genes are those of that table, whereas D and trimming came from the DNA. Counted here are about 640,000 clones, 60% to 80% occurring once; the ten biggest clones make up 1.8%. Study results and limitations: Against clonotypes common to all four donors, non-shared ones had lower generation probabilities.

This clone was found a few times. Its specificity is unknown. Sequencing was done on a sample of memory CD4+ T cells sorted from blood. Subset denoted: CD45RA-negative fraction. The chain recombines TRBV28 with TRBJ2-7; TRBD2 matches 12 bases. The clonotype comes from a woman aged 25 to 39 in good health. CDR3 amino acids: CASSPGLAGFGLGYEQYF. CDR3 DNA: TGTGCCAGCAGCCCTGGACTAGCGGGATTTGGATTGGGCTACGAGCAGTACTTC.